One sample yielded the 3 T cell receptor beta chains listed below, sequenced in a study of control samples from healthy donors and cancer patients. Profiled with immunoSEQ multiplex PCR; TCRdb holds only in-frame clones, not every one. The sample has 130,000 to 150,000 clones, roughly 93% seen once; the top ten hold 5.8%. Sequencing used blood. The receptor set was obtained from a man aged 18 to 30 in good health.

J is TRBJ2-2 and V is TRBV30; 8 bases map to TRBD1. V shed 8 bases, J shed 0 bases, and the junction held 8 bases outside the gene matches. There are 15 residues in the CDR3. CDR1 is GTSNPN, CDR2 SVGIG, per germline (reference sequence). In nucleotides, the CDR3 is TGTGCCGGGATTACAGGGGGTTCGAACACCGGGGAGCTGTTTTTT. Protein: CAGITGGSNTGELFF.

The CDR3 region is CASSGIPITTNGRYNSPLHF. The DNA of the CDR3 is TGCGCCAGCAGCGGAATTCCCATTACGACCAACGGGAGGTATAATTCACCCCTCCACTTT. The chain couples TRBV5-1 to TRBJ1-6; D not resolved. Trimming pared 4 bases from V and 4 bases from J, leaving 27 bases between. Germline CDR1 is SGHRS and CDR2 is YFSETQ. The CDR3 has 20 amino acids.

The rearrangement joins TRBV7-4 to TRBJ1-6, with 7 nucleotides matching TRBD1. The germline gives CDR1 SGHVT, CDR2 SQSDAQ. The CDR3 loop spans 17 amino acids. V dropped 7 bases and J dropped 10; count of bases not matched to a gene: 19. The DNA for the CDR3 is TGTGCCAGCATCGGAAAATTTCGGCAGGGGGTTTGGTCACCCCTCCACTTT. It is translated as CASIGKFRQGVWSPLHF.